The 26 T cell receptor beta chains below were found in one sample sequenced in a study of T cell repertoires in cytomegalovirus infection. What these receptors recognize is not known. TCRdb processed the reads anew with MiXCR; each CDR3 protein has one entry. The table has more than 75,000 distinct CDR3 sequences, about 31% seen once. The material was CD8+ T cells from cultured PBMCs, obtained from culture after CMV antigen stimulation. The receptors were sampled from a human donor in good health (CMV status not recorded). Some clones in this sample may be carry-over from other donors' samples.

The chain has TRBV20-1 and TRBJ2-7; D is uncertain. Germline V lookup: CDR1 DFQATT, CDR2 SNEGSKA (reference sequence). The CDR3 sequence is 12 residues long. With 3 bases removed from V and 0 bases from J, the gap between germline ends came to 6 bases. CDR3 loop: CSARVNSYEQYF. CDR3 DNA sequence: TGCAGTGCTAGGGTCAACTCCTACGAGCAGTACTTC.

The chain is built from TRBV6-5 and TRBJ1-4; possible D gene TRBD1, 6 bases. Germline CDR1 reads MNHEY; CDR2 reads SVGAGI. The V end was cut by 9 bases, the J end by 5 bases, with 13 bases between. This CDR3 is built from 13 residues. In DNA form, the CDR3 reads TGTGCCAGTGCGGGACAAGAAAATGAAAAACTGTTTTTT. Its translation: CASAGQENEKLFF.

The V gene is TRBV20-1, the J gene TRBJ2-2; TRBD2 might be the D (5 bases). The CDR3 totals 13 residues. Trimming removed 2 bases at V and 4 bases at J, with 8 bases between. The germline V gene encodes CDR1 DFQATT and CDR2 SNEGSKA (reference sequence). CDR3 residues: CSARSGITGELFF. The CDR3 nucleotides are TGCAGTGCTAGATCGGGGATCACCGGGGAGCTGTTTTTT.

This clonotype was seen only once. V gene TRBV29-1 combines with J gene TRBJ2-7; 7 bases line up with TRBD1. Germline V gene lookup returns CDR1 SQVTM and CDR2 ANQGSEA. This CDR3 spans 15 amino acids. Trimming cost V 5 bases and J 2 bases; bases outside gene matches: 12. Here the CDR3 DNA reads TGCAGCGTTTTACTCCAGGGGGTCCTCACCTACGAGCAGTACTTC. It yields the protein CSVLLQGVLTYEQYF.

The chain joins TRBV7-3 to TRBJ2-3; 7 bases are a match to TRBD2. Germline CDR1 is SGHTA and CDR2 is FQGTGA. The CDR3 is made up of 17 amino acids. After removal of 5 bases from V and 0 bases from J, the junction contained 11 bases not matched to a gene. The CDR3 region is CASSPWGGSSSTDTQYF. CDR3 DNA: TGTGCCAGCAGCCCATGGGGGGGGTCGTCTAGCACAGATACGCAGTATTTT.

The chain employs TRBV11-2 and TRBJ2-1; TRBD2 agrees at 9 bases. CDR1 SGHAT and CDR2 FQNNGV come from the germline V gene. Trimming removed 1 base from V and 3 bases from J; junction bases left unmatched: 4. CDR3 length: 16 residues. In DNA form, the CDR3 reads TGTGCCAGCAGCTTAGTTGGGCGGGGGGGCTACAATGAGCAGTTCTTC. It is translated as CASSLVGRGGYNEQFF.

This clonotype occurred a few times. This rearrangement joins TRBV6-4 to TRBJ1-1, with D possibly matching TRBD1 (6 bases). The CDR3 totals 13 residues. The germline CDR1 and CDR2 sequences are MRHNA and SNTAGT. V lost 9 bases, J lost 13 bases, and 24 bases lay in between. CDR3 region: CARGGNTLLVGFF. CDR3 nucleotides: TGTGCCAGAGGGGGGAACACCCTCCTGGTTGGTTTCTTT.

V gene TRBV19 combines with J gene TRBJ2-2; TRBD1 agrees at 9 bases. The germline V gene has CDR1 LNHDA and CDR2 SQIVND (reference sequence). The V gene end was trimmed by 3 bases and the J gene end by 7 bases; junction bases not matched to a gene: 3. This CDR3 has 14 amino acids. The CDR3 DNA reads as TGTGCCAGTAGTATCACAGGGGGCAGCGGGGAGCTGTTTTTT. It is translated as CASSITGGSGELFF.

This clonotype was counted ten times or more. This chain uses TRBV5-6 with TRBJ2-1; no firm D call. Trimming removed 4 bases from V and 6 bases from J, with 8 bases in between. The germline V gene encodes CDR1 SGHDT and CDR2 YYEEEE. The CDR3 runs to 12 residues. The CDR3 protein is CASSPGGNEQFF. The DNA of the CDR3 is TGTGCCAGCAGCCCCGGCGGCAATGAGCAGTTCTTC.

CDR3 sequence reads: CASSPQGFSNSPLHF. For the CDR3, the DNA is TGTGCCAGCTCACCGCAGGGATTTAGTAATTCACCCCTCCACTTT. The chain couples TRBV18 to TRBJ1-6; possible D gene TRBD1, 5 bases. CDR1 is KGHSH, CDR2 LQKENI, per germline. V shed 3 bases and J shed 6 bases, with 12 bases lying between them. This CDR3 is built from 15 residues.

CDR3 DNA sequence: TGTGCCACCAGCAGAAAACAGGGTGGAGGAACTGAAGCTTTCTTT. Translated, it gives CATSRKQGGGTEAFF. V is TRBV15 and J is TRBJ1-1, with D perhaps matching TRBD1 (6 bases). The germline CDR1 and CDR2 sequences are LNHNV and YYDKDF (reference sequence). The ends were cut back, 2 bases at V and 5 bases at J, with 15 bases in the middle. The CDR3 contains 15 residues. The variable domain in full, completed from reference TRBV15 and TRBJ1-1, reads DAMVIQNPRYQVTQFGKPVTLSCSQTLNHNVMYWYQQKSSQAPKLLFHYYDKDFNNEADTPDNFQSRRPNTSFCFLDIRSPGLGDTAMYLCATSRKQGGGTEAFFGQGTRLTVV.

The rearrangement joins TRBV28 to TRBJ2-4; TRBD1 matches 8 bases. V was pared by 4 bases and J by 0 bases, with 17 bases of the junction left unmatched. Germline CDR1 and CDR2: MDHEN and SYDVKM. This CDR3 region has 20 residues. CDR3 loop: CASSSHSRAGTGQAKNIQYF. In nucleotides, the CDR3 is TGTGCCAGCAGTTCTCACTCACGGGCAGGGACAGGCCAAGCCAAAAACATTCAGTACTTC.

This clonotype occurred many times. The chain couples TRBV3-1 to TRBJ2-2; perhaps TRBD2 as D (6 bases). Trimming removed 4 bases from V and 0 bases from J, with 15 bases in between. The CDR3 has 17 residues. In germline, CDR1 is LGHDT, CDR2 YNNKEL (reference sequence). The CDR3 bases are TGTGCCAGCAGCCCGACTAGACTCACTACGAACACCGGGGAGCTGTTTTTT. Encoded protein: CASSPTRLTTNTGELFF.

This clonotype has a handful of counts. The chain combines TRBV11-1 with TRBJ2-5, with 8 positions matching TRBD2. CDR3 size: 15 residues. CDR1 and CDR2 (germline): SGHAT, FQDESV (reference sequence). After removal of 6 bases from V and 1 base from J, the junction contained 7 bases not matched to a gene. CDR3 in amino acids: CASSLRRGAQETQYF. CDR3 bases: TGTGCCAGCAGTCTGAGGCGGGGGGCCCAAGAGACCCAGTACTTC.

The sample holds many counts of this clonotype. The chain is built from TRBV5-5 and TRBJ1-1, with D unresolved. CDR3 length: 12 amino acids. The V gene's germline CDR1 is SGHKS and CDR2 YYEKEE (reference sequence). The V end lost 0 bases, the J end lost 7 bases, and 7 bases lay between the germline ends. CDR3 residues: CASSLALGEAFF. CDR3 DNA: TGTGCCAGCAGCTTGGCCTTGGGTGAAGCTTTCTTT.

A word on this clonotype: One base away lies a much larger clone, so this may be a sequencing read error. As the CDR3 is not closed by the conserved phenylalanine or tryptophan, this likely results from a read error. V usage is TRBV9 and J usage is TRBJ1-2; 7 nucleotides agree with TRBD1. The CDR3 length is 19 residues. With 4 bases clipped from V and 1 base from J, the junction kept 19 bases outside the gene matches. CDR1 is SGDLS and CDR2 is YYNGEE in the germline V gene. The CDR3: CASSPRTGTVSLSNYGYTL. CDR3 in DNA: TGTGCCAGCAGCCCACGAACAGGGACAGTCTCCCTTAGTAACTATGGCTACACCTTG.

J is TRBJ1-5 and V is TRBV24-1; D not resolved. The germline V gene has CDR1 KGHDR and CDR2 SFDVKD. V gave up 4 bases and J gave up 7 bases, with 10 bases separating them. The CDR3 has 13 amino acids. This CDR3 is CATSEGMGQPQHF. In DNA form, the CDR3 reads TGTGCCACCAGTGAGGGCATGGGGCAGCCCCAGCATTTT.

This clonotype has ten or more counts. The chain links TRBV4-1 to TRBJ1-5; tentative D call: TRBD1 (5 bases). The CDR3 is 14 residues long. CDR1 and CDR2 (germline): MGHRA, YSYEKL. Trimming took 5 bases from V and 2 from J, leaving 10 bases between them. This CDR3 reads CASSNSGGNQPQHF. CDR3 in DNA: TGCGCCAGCAGCAACTCGGGGGGCAATCAGCCCCAGCATTTT.

The chain is built from TRBV3-1 and TRBJ1-3, with 10 nucleotides matching TRBD1. CDR3 length: 15 residues. The junction had 2 bases not matched to a gene; V was cut back by 4 bases and J by 2 bases. Germline-derived CDR1 and CDR2 are LGHDT and YNNKEL (reference sequence). CDR3 sequence: CASSPGQGAGNTIYF. Written as DNA, the CDR3 is TGTGCCAGCAGCCCAGGACAGGGGGCTGGAAACACCATATATTTT.

This clonotype has a handful of counts. The V call is TRBV12-3 or TRBV12-4, the J call TRBJ1-4; D is unresolved. CDR3 size: 13 residues. Deletions cut 5 bases from V and 5 bases from J, with 9 bases between. The CDR3 DNA reads TGTGCCAGCAGTGAGACGGAAAATGAAAAACTGTTTTTT. Its protein is CASSETENEKLFF.

This chain connects TRBV7-2 to TRBJ2-1; 9 bases line up with TRBD2. The CDR3 has 14 amino acids. CDR1 and CDR2 (germline): SGHTA, FQGNSA. The junction had 3 bases not matched to a gene; V was cut back by 3 bases and J by 6 bases. CDR3 loop: CASSLRGGPNEQFF. DNA for the CDR3: TGTGCCAGCAGCTTGCGGGGGGGCCCCAATGAGCAGTTCTTC.

This chain joins TRBV6-2 or TRBV6-3 and TRBJ2-1, with TRBD1 as a possible D gene (5 bases). Germline CDR1 reads MNHEY; CDR2 reads SVGEGT. Trimming pared 2 bases from V and 4 bases from J, leaving 9 bases between. CDR3 size: 14 residues. CDR3 sequence (DNA): TGTGCCAGCAGTTACGGGGCGGAGTACAATGAGCAGTTCTTC. It codes for CASSYGAEYNEQFF.

This clonotype was recorded at least ten times. The CDR3 sequence is CASSQDGRGGTEAFF. CDR3 bases: TGTGCCAGCAGCCAAGATGGCAGGGGTGGCACTGAAGCTTTCTTT. J is TRBJ1-1 and V is TRBV3-1; possible D gene TRBD1, 6 bases. V gave up 0 bases and J gave up 4 bases, with 12 bases separating them. CDR1 and CDR2 from the germline V gene are LGHDT and YNNKEL (reference sequence). The CDR3 loop spans 15 amino acids.

The rearrangement links TRBV27 to TRBJ1-5; D is uncertain. CDR1 is MNHEY and CDR2 is SMNVEV in the germline V gene (reference sequence). With 3 bases removed from V and 7 bases from J, the gap between germline ends came to 13 bases. The length of the CDR3 is 14 residues. The CDR3 nucleotides are TGTGCCAGCAGTTTCCAATCCCCCGGGCAGCCCCAGCATTTT. Amino acids: CASSFQSPGQPQHF.

The chain recombines TRBV6-5 with TRBJ2-5; 11 bases fit TRBD1. Trimming cost V 4 bases and J 4 bases; bases outside gene matches: 2. The CDR3 sequence is 14 residues long. CDR1 is MNHEY, CDR2 SVGAGI, per germline. CDR3: CASSFGTGGETQYF. The CDR3 DNA reads TGTGCCAGCAGTTTCGGGACAGGGGGAGAGACCCAGTACTTC.

The rearrangement links TRBV4-2 to TRBJ2-5, with TRBD2 matching 7 bases. Germline CDR1 reads LGHNA; CDR2 reads YNFKEQ. CDR3 length: 14 residues. V lost 1 base and J lost 4; bases outside the gene matches: 3. The DNA for the CDR3 is TGTGCCAGCAGCCAAGGGGGCGGGGGAGAGACCCAGTACTTC. Encoded protein: CASSQGGGGETQYF.